This entry concerns a single T cell receptor beta chain. Antigen unknown. These data come from a study of T cells expressing NK-cell markers. Findings and caveats of the study: There were a handful of donors in whom these clonotypes also led the CD3+CD56-NKG2C+ fraction.

After re-calling the 5' RACE reads, TCRdb lists one entry per CDR3 protein, DNA absent. This sample contains about 260,000 distinct CDR3 sequences. The sequence came from a man aged 18 to 30 in good health. Sequenced: blood T cells: a sorted CD56 or NKG2C T cell subset, CD4+ or CD8+ T cells, or bulk PBMC T cells (not recorded which).

CDR3 loop: CSEARSSTDTQYF. V gene TRBV20-1 combines with J gene TRBJ2-3. The CDR3 runs 13 residues. Germline V lookup: CDR1 DFQATT, CDR2 SNEGSKA (reference sequence).